This T cell receptor beta chain was identified during a study of CD8 T cells in Susac syndrome. Study observations and caveats: An acknowledgment was made by the study that its TCR sequencing and HLA analysis involved relatively few individuals.

As for this clonotype: Its antigen is not known.

The germline V gene encodes CDR1 SQVTM and CDR2 ANQGSEA. Trimming left V 0 bases short and J 8 bases short, with 10 bases between. The CDR3 runs to 12 residues. With random hexamers, 0.5 to 1 ug RNA was reverse transcribed. Amplification of TCR beta CDR3 was carried out by immunoSEQ multiplex PCR, which covered 54 Vbeta and 13 Jbeta segments. TCRdb re-derived calls from the immunoSEQ multiplex PCR reads in MiXCR, one entry per CDR3 protein. In the table there are under 150,000 distinct CDR3 sequences, 90% to 95% of which are singletons. TEMRA cells were FACS-enriched, while CD8+ and CD4+ T cells were negatively isolated.

The sequencing sample was made of CD8+ T cells from PBMCs. This chain connects TRBV29-1 to TRBJ1-2; D remains unclear. The TCR sequence derives from a human donor with multiple sclerosis. This chain's CDR3 is CSVEDQAGGYTF. CDR3 nucleotides: TGCAGCGTTGAAGATCAAGCGGGGGGCTACACCTTC.